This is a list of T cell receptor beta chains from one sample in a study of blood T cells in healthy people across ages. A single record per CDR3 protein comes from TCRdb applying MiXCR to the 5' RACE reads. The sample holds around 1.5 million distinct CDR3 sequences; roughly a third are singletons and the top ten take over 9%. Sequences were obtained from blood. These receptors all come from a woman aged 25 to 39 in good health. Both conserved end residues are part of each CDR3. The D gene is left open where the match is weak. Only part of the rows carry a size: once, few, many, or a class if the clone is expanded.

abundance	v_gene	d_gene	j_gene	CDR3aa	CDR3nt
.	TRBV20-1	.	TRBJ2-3	CSARIGNMDTQYF	TGCAGTGCTAGAATAGGGAACATGGATACGCAGTATTTT
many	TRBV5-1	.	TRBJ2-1	CASSSEGSSYNEQFF	TGCGCCAGCAGCAGCGAAGGGAGCTCCTACAATGAGCAGTTCTTC
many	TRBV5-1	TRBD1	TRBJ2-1	CASSQGTVGDEQFF	TGCGCCAGCAGCCAAGGGACAGTGGGGGATGAGCAGTTCTTC
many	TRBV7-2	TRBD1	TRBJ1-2	CASSSQGVGYTF	TGTGCCAGCAGCTCCCAGGGGGTCGGCTACACCTTC
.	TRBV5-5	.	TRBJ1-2	CASSLDCVGQGARHTF	.
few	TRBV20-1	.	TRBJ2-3	CSASRYGGRSTDTQYF	TGCAGTGCTAGCAGATACGGGGGGCGGTCCACAGATACGCAGTATTTT
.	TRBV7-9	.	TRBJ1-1	CASSGDGRGGGTEAFF	TGTGCCAGCAGTGGCGACGGCCGAGGGGGAGGCACTGAAGCTTTCTTT
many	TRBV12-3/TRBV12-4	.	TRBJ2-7	CASSILGQAYEQYF	TGTGCCAGCAGTATACTGGGACAAGCCTACGAGCAGTACTTC
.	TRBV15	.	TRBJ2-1	CATSRPGQNNEQFF	TGTGCCACCAGCAGACCAGGACAGAACAATGAGCAGTTCTTC
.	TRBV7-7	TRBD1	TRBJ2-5	CASSTGQGIQETQYF	TGTGCCAGCAGCACGGGACAGGGAATCCAAGAGACCCAGTACTTC
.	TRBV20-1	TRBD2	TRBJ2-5	CSATGLAGAQETQYF	TGCAGTGCAACAGGACTAGCGGGGGCCCAAGAGACCCAGTACTTC
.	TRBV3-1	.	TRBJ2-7	CASSQGTQRYEQYF	TGTGCCAGCAGCCAAGGGACTCAAAGATACGAGCAGTACTTC
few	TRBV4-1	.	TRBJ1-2	CASSPSRGAYYGYTF	TGCGCCAGCAGCCCCTCCCGGGGCGCTTACTATGGCTACACCTTC
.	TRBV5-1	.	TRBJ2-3	CASSFRTGDTQYF	TGCGCCAGCAGTTTCCGCACGGGAGATACGCAGTATTTT
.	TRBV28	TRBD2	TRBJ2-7	CASSSPGLISYEQYF	TGTGCCAGCAGTTCCCCGGGACTAATTTCCTACGAGCAGTACTTC
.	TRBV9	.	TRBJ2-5	CASSVGTHRGDTQQETQYF	TGTGCCAGCAGCGTAGGGACACACCGGGGGGACACACAACAAGAGACCCAGTACTTC
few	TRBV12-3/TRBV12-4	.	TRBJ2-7	CASSSPGDFYEQYF	TGTGCCAGCAGTTCTCCGGGAGACTTTTACGAGCAGTACTTC
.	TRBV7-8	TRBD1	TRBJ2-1	CASSYQGQFYNEQFF	TGTGCCAGCAGCTACCAGGGACAGTTTTACAATGAGCAGTTCTTC
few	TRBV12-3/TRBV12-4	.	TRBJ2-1	CASSRIGPFDEQFF	TGTGCCAGCAGTCGTATTGGTCCTTTCGATGAGCAGTTCTTC
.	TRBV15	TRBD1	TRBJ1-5	CATSAPDRGNQPQHF	TGTGCCACCAGCGCGCCGGACAGGGGCAATCAGCCCCAGCATTTT
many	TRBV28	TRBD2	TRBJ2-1	CASSTPTSVYVEQFF	TGTGCCAGCAGTACCCCGACTAGCGTCTACGTTGAGCAGTTCTTC
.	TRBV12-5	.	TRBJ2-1	CASGNYGRGEQFF	TGTGCTAGTGGTAACTACGGACGAGGTGAGCAGTTCTTC
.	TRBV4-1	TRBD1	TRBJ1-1	CASSQEVGRDSATEAFF	TGCGCCAGCAGCCAAGAAGTGGGGCGGGACAGTGCCACTGAAGCTTTCTTT
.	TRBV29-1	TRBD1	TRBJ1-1	CSVDGWGQGSSTEAFF	TGCAGCGTTGATGGTTGGGGACAGGGATCGAGCACTGAAGCTTTCTTT
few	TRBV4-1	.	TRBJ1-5	CASSQGRHGNQPQHF	TGCGCCAGCAGCCAAGGGAGACATGGCAATCAGCCCCAGCATTTT
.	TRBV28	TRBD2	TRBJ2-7	CASSGASGNYNEQYF	TGTGCCAGCAGCGGTGCTAGCGGGAACTACAATGAGCAGTACTTC
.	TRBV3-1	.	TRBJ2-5	CASSLPMGASEAQYF	TGTGCCAGCAGCCTCCCTATGGGGGCGAGCGAGGCCCAGTACTTC
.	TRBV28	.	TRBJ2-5	CASSFFSRGPQETQYF	TGTGCCAGCAGTTTTTTCAGCAGGGGCCCCCAAGAGACCCAGTACTTC
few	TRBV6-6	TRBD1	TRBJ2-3	CASSFRQGDTDTQYF	TGTGCCAGCAGTTTCAGACAGGGGGACACAGATACGCAGTATTTT
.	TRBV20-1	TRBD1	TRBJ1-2	CSASPGQGQGYTF	TGCAGTGCTTCCCCGGGACAGGGTCAAGGCTACACCTTC
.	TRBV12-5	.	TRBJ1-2	CASGLVVGGPLAYGYTF	TGTGCTAGTGGTTTGGTTGTCGGGGGTCCTCTAGCCTATGGCTACACCTTC
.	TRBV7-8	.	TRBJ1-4	CVSSLQGPEKLFF	TGTGTCAGCAGCTTGCAGGGCCCTGAAAAACTGTTTTTT
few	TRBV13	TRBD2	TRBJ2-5	CASSSTSGSETQYF	TGTGCCAGCAGCTCGACTAGCGGGTCCGAGACCCAGTACTTC
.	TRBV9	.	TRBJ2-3	CASSVDGPFTDTQYF	TGTGCCAGCAGCGTAGACGGACCATTCACAGATACGCAGTATTTT
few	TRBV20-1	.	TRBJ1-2	CSARGEAANYGYTF	TGCAGTGCTAGGGGGGAGGCGGCTAACTATGGCTACACCTTC
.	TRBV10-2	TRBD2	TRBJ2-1	CASSDGLAGMGNEQFF	TGCGCCAGCAGCGATGGACTAGCGGGGATGGGGAATGAGCAGTTCTTC
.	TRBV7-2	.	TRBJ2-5	CASSLDSANEQYF	TGTGCCAGCAGCTTGGACTCGGCCAATGAGCAGTACTTC
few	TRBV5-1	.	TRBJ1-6	CASSLSDRPWDNSPLHF	TGCGCCAGCAGCTTGAGCGACAGGCCGTGGGATAATTCACCCCTCCACTTT